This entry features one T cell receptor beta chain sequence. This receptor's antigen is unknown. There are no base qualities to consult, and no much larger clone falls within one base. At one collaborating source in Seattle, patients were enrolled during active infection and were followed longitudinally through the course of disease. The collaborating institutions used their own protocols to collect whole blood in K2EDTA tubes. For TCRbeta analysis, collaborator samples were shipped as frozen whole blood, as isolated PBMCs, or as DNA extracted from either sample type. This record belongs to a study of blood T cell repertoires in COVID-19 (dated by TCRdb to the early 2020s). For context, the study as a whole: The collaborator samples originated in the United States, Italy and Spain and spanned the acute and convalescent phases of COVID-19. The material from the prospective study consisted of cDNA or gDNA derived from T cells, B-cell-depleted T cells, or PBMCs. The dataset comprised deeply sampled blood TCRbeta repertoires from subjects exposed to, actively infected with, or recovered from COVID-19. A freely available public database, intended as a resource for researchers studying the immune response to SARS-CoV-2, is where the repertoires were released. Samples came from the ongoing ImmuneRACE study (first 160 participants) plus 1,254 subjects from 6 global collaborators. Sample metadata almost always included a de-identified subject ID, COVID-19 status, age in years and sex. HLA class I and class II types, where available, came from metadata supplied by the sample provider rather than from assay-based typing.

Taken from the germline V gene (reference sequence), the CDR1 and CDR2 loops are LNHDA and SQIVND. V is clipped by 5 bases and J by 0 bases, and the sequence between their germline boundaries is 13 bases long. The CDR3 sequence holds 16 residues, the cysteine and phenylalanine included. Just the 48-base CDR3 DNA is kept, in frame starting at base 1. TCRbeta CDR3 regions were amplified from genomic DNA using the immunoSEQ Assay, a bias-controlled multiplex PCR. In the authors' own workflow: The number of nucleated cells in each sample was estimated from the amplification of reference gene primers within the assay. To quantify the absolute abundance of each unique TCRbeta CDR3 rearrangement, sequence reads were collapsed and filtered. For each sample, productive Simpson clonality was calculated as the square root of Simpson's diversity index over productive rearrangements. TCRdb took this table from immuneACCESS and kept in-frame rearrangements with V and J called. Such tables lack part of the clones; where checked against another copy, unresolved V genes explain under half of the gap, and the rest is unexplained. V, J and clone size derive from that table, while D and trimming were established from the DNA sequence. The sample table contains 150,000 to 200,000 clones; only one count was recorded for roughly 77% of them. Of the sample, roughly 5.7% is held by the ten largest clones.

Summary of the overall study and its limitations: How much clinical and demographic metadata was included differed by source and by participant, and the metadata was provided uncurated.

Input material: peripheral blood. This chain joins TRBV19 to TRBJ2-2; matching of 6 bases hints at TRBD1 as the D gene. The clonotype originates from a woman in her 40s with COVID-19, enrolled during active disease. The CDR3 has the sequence CASSPGTTTNTGELFF. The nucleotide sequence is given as TGTGCCAGTAGTCCAGGGACAACGACGAACACCGGGGAGCTGTTTTTT.